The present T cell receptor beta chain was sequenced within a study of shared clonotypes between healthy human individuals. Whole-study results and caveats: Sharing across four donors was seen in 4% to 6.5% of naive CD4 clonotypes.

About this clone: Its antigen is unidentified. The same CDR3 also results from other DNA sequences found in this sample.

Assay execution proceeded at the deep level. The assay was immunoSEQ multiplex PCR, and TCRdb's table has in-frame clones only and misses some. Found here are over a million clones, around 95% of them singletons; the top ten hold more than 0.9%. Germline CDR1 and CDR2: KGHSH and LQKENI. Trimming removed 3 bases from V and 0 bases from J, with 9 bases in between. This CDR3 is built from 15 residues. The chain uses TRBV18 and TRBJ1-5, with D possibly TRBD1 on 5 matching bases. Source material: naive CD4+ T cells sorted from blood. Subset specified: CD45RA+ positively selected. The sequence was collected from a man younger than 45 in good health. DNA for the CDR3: TGTGCCAGCTCACCTCTCGGGGGTAGCAATCAGCCCCAGCATTTT. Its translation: CASSPLGGSNQPQHF.